Shown below are 24 T cell receptor beta chains from a single sample sequenced in a study of blood T cell repertoires in COVID-19. Only in-frame clones appear in the TCRdb table, and some are missing; sequencing was by immunoSEQ multiplex PCR. The sample consists of some 120,000 clones, around 64% of them appearing once. Sequenced sample: peripheral blood. Receptors originate from a human donor with acute or convalescent COVID-19. The donor label of this sample is uncertain.

This clone is a singleton in its sample. This chain joins TRBV6-6 and TRBJ2-3; 10 bases are a match to TRBD2. CDR1 is MNHNY and CDR2 is SVGAGI in the germline V gene (reference sequence). V lost 2 bases, J lost 7 bases, and 6 bases stayed unmatched. The CDR3 totals 15 residues. CDR3 region: CASSYELAGRNTQYF. The CDR3 nucleotides are TGTGCCAGCAGTTACGAACTAGCGGGGAGGAATACGCAGTATTTT.

The chain joins TRBV6-5 to TRBJ1-6; D is perhaps TRBD1 (6 bases). This CDR3 has 14 amino acids. Deletions cut 0 bases from V and 10 bases from J, with 10 bases between. Germline V CDR1 and CDR2: MNHEY, SVGAGI. The CDR3 here is CASSYSQGRSPLHF. The CDR3 DNA follows: TGTGCCAGCAGTTACTCCCAGGGGCGATCACCCCTCCACTTT.

The count of this clone is one. V and J are TRBV19 and TRBJ2-3; D might be TRBD2 (7 bases). V shed 6 bases and J shed 6 bases, with 19 bases lying between them. Looked up from germline, CDR1 is LNHDA and CDR2 is SQIVND (reference sequence). This CDR3 contains 15 residues. The CDR3, as DNA: TGTGCCAGTAGCCCTCCGGGGGGCCCTGCGGATACGCAGTATTTT. Protein product: CASSPPGGPADTQYF.

This clone was picked up a small number of times. The CDR3 DNA reads TGTGCCGGCAAAAGGACGGGGAGCTCCTACAATGAGCAGTTCTTC. Translating it yields CAGKRTGSSYNEQFF. The rearrangement uses TRBV7-9 and TRBJ2-1, with D possibly matching TRBD2 (5 bases). V was pared by 11 bases and J by 0 bases, with 17 bases between. In germline, CDR1 is SEHNR, CDR2 FQNEAQ (reference sequence). The CDR3 length is 15 residues.

J is TRBJ1-2 and V is TRBV6-5; no firm D call. V lost 0 bases to trimming and J lost 6 bases, with 8 bases between them. The CDR3 runs 13 residues. Germline CDR1 is MNHEY and CDR2 is SVGAGI. Here the CDR3 DNA reads TGTGCCAGCAGTTACTCGTCTCGTAATGGCTACACCTTC. Translated, it gives CASSYSSRNGYTF.

This chain uses TRBV6-4 with TRBJ2-3, with 9 nucleotides matching TRBD2. V trimming: 7 bases; J trimming: 4 bases; junction bases outside the gene matches: 6. Germline values: CDR1 MRHNA, CDR2 SNTAGT. The CDR3 has 14 residues. The CDR3 loop reads CASKPGLASDTQYF. The CDR3 DNA reads TGTGCCAGCAAGCCGGGACTAGCTTCAGATACGCAGTATTTT.

The chain is built from TRBV6-6 and TRBJ2-1, with D perhaps matching TRBD2 (6 bases). V lost 8 bases and J lost 3, with 11 bases in between. This CDR3 has 13 amino acids. Germline V gives CDR1 MNHNY, CDR2 SVGAGI (reference sequence). The CDR3 here is CASGRGIYNEQFF. The CDR3 DNA is TGTGCCAGCGGACGGGGGATCTACAATGAGCAGTTCTTC.

This clone was recorded at least ten times. This chain links TRBV18 with TRBJ2-1, with 9 positions matching TRBD1. CDR1 is KGHSH and CDR2 is LQKENI in the germline V gene. The CDR3 is 15 residues long. Trimming removed 4 bases from V and 3 bases from J; junction bases left unmatched: 4. CDR3 nucleotides: TGTGCCAGCTCACGGTTGACAGGGGGCTACAATGAGCAGTTCTTC. It is translated as CASSRLTGGYNEQFF.

The J gene is TRBJ2-3, the V gene TRBV5-1; the match to TRBD2 covers 9 bases. This CDR3 spans 15 amino acids. V lost 0 bases, J lost 4 bases, and 3 bases stayed unmatched. The germline V gene has CDR1 SGHRS and CDR2 YFSETQ. The CDR3 region is CASSLASGVSDTQYF. The CDR3 region has the DNA TGCGCCAGCAGCTTGGCTAGCGGGGTATCAGATACGCAGTATTTT.

For the CDR3, the DNA is TGTGCCAGCAGAGAGGACAGGCCCCGGGGGGAGCTGTTTTTT. This translates into CASREDRPRGELFF. This chain connects TRBV2 to TRBJ2-2; the match to TRBD1 covers 7 bases. Germline assignment: CDR1 SNHLY and CDR2 FYNNEI. The CDR3 is 14 residues long. With 6 bases clipped from V and 8 bases from J, the junction kept 9 bases outside the gene matches.

The chain joins TRBV5-4 to TRBJ2-3, with 8 nucleotides matching TRBD2. From germline, CDR1 is SGHNT and CDR2 YYREEE (reference sequence). This CDR3 has 14 residues. V lost 1 base and J lost 5; bases outside the gene matches: 3. In DNA, the CDR3 is TGTGCCAGCAGCTTGTCGGGGGGGCAAGATACGCAGTATTTT. It codes for CASSLSGGQDTQYF.

The chain joins TRBV2 to TRBJ2-2, with 9 bases fitting TRBD1. Losses at the gene ends were 1 base for V and 6 bases for J; bases not matched to a gene: 9. Germline V lookup: CDR1 SNHLY, CDR2 FYNNEI. The CDR3 contains 17 residues. The CDR3 sequence is CASSEGMGQGGAGELFF. Written as DNA, the CDR3 is TGTGCCAGCAGTGAAGGGATGGGACAGGGTGGGGCCGGGGAGCTGTTTTTT. Using reference TRBV2 and TRBJ2-2 for the parts outside the CDR3, the full variable domain is EPEVTQTPSHQVTQMGQEVILRCVPISNHLYFYWYRQILGQKVEFLVSFYNNEISEKSEIFDDQFSVERPDGSNFTLKIRSTKLEDSAMYFCASSEGMGQGGAGELFFGEGSRLTVL.

Only one count was recorded for this clone. CDR3 loop: CASSVGRGGRVNTEAFF. CDR3 bases: TGTGCCAGCAGCGTAGGGAGGGGAGGCAGGGTGAACACTGAAGCTTTCTTT. The chain couples TRBV9 to TRBJ1-1; the D gene is possibly TRBD1 (5 bases). CDR1 is SGDLS and CDR2 is YYNGEE in the germline V gene. This CDR3 comprises 17 residues. V was pared by 0 bases and J by 0 bases, with 15 bases between.

V usage is TRBV6-5 and J usage is TRBJ1-2, with a weak D call TRBD1 (6 bases). Deletions cut 6 bases from V and 6 bases from J, with 14 bases between. Germline CDR1 reads MNHEY; CDR2 reads SVGAGI. This CDR3 spans 13 amino acids. Written as DNA, the CDR3 is TGTGCCAGCAGAACAGGGTATTTGGATGGCTACACCTTC. Its protein is CASRTGYLDGYTF.

The sample holds a few counts of this clone. The CDR3 coding sequence is TGCGCCAGCAGCCAAGTTGAGCCGAAACGGGGCGGGGAGCTGTTTTTT. Translated, it gives CASSQVEPKRGGELFF. V gene TRBV4-1 combines with J gene TRBJ2-2; the D gene is possibly TRBD2 (5 bases). V was shortened by 1 base and J by 7 bases, with 16 bases between the two germline ends. In germline, CDR1 is MGHRA, CDR2 YSYEKL. CDR3 length: 16 residues.

This clone was found a few times. The rearrangement uses TRBV5-1 and TRBJ1-2, with 7 bases lining up with TRBD1. Germline V CDR1 and CDR2: SGHRS, YFSETQ. Trimming cost V 0 bases and J 6 bases; bases outside gene matches: 8. There are 15 residues in the CDR3. The CDR3 nucleotides read TGCGCCAGCAGCTTGGACAGGGGAAAGAGGAATGGCTACACCTTC. Translation: CASSLDRGKRNGYTF.

In its sample, this clone was seen a few times. The genes are TRBV7-9 and TRBJ1-1; D gene uncertain. The V gene's germline CDR1 is SEHNR and CDR2 FQNEAQ (reference sequence). This CDR3 has 13 amino acids. V was shortened by 2 bases and J by 0 bases, with 4 bases between the two germline ends. CDR3 sequence: CASSLSVNTEAFF. CDR3 nucleotide sequence: TGTGCCAGCAGCTTATCGGTGAACACTGAAGCTTTCTTT.

CDR3 sequence reads: CASSYPGTVRNTEAFF. The CDR3 DNA reads TGTGCCAGCAGTTATCCCGGGACAGTTAGGAACACTGAAGCTTTCTTT. The V gene is TRBV6-2 or TRBV6-3, the J gene TRBJ1-1, with 7 bases identical to TRBD1. This CDR3 contains 16 residues. Trimming at V came to 3 bases and at J to 1 base, leaving 8 bases not matched to a gene. Germline V gives CDR1 MNHEY, CDR2 SVGEGT.

The chain uses TRBV5-1 and TRBJ2-2; 8 nucleotides match TRBD2. Unmatched junction bases numbered 5, after V lost 4 bases and J lost 3 bases. The CDR3 sequence is 15 residues long. CDR1 is SGHRS, CDR2 YFSETQ, per germline. The CDR3 region is CASSTGGTHTGELFF. The DNA of the CDR3 is TGCGCCAGCAGCACGGGGGGGACCCACACCGGGGAGCTGTTTTTT.

This clone turned up a few times. The junction does not match germline at one end; this may be a read error. V gene TRBV7-9 combines with J gene TRBJ1-2; TRBD1 might be the D (5 bases). CDR3 length: 14 amino acids. Germline V CDR1 and CDR2: SEHNR, FQNEAQ (reference sequence). CDR3 bases: TGTGCCAGCAGCTTAGGGGCCAGGGACTACGGCTACACCTTC. Residues: CASSLGARDYGYTF.

Concerning this clone: The sample carries other DNA sequences with the same CDR3. The genes are TRBV27 and TRBJ2-2; weak D call: TRBD2 (5 bases). V lost 5 bases and J lost 4, with 8 bases in between. This CDR3 region has 13 residues. Per germline, CDR1 MNHEY and CDR2 SMNVEV (reference sequence). CDR3 DNA sequence: TGTGCCAGCAGTGATCGGGGCACCGGGGAGCTGTTTTTT. Protein sequence: CASSDRGTGELFF.

The J gene is TRBJ1-3, the V gene TRBV9; D is undetermined. Germline V gene sequence: CDR1 SGDLS, CDR2 YYNGEE. This CDR3 has 15 amino acids. V was clipped by 2 bases and J by 2 bases, with 11 bases between them. CDR3 bases: TGTGCCAGCAGCGTTAGCCCCGGGGCTGGAAACACCATATATTTT. The encoded protein is CASSVSPGAGNTIYF.

V usage is TRBV28 and J usage is TRBJ2-7; TRBD2 matches at 7 bases. Per the germline V gene, CDR1 is MDHEN and CDR2 is SYDVKM. The CDR3 loop spans 13 amino acids. The J segment lost 4 bases and the V segment lost 7 bases, leaving 7 bases of the junction unmatched. The CDR3 DNA reads TGTGCCAGCAATGATGGGGGGGTGTACGAGCAGTACTTC. Its translation is CASNDGGVYEQYF. Together with reference TRBV28 and TRBJ2-7, the CDR3 gives the full variable domain: DVKVTQSSRYLVKRTGEKVFLECVQDMDHENMFWYRQDPGLGLRLIYFSYDVKMKEKGDIPEGYSVSREKKERFSLILESASTNQTSMYLCASNDGGVYEQYFGPGTRLTVT.

The genes are TRBV14 and TRBJ1-5; D possibly corresponds to TRBD1 (5 bases). Trimming removed 0 bases from V and 7 bases from J, with 7 bases in between. The CDR3 has 13 residues. The V gene's germline CDR1 is SGHDN and CDR2 FVKESK. The CDR3: CASSQDREQPQHF. For the CDR3, the DNA is TGTGCCAGCAGCCAAGACAGGGAACAGCCCCAGCATTTT.